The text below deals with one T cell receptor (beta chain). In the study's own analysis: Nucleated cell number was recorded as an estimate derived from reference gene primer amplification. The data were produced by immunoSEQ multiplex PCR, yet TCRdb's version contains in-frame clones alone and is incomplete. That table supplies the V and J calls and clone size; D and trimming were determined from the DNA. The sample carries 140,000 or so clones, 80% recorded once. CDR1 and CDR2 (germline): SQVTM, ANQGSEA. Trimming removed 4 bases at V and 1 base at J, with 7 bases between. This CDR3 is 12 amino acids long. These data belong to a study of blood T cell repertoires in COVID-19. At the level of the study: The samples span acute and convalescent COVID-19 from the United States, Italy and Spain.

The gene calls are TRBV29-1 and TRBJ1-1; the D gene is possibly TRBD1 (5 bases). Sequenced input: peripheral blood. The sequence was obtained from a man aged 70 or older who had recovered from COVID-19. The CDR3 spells CSVVTGNTEAFF. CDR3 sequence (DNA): TGCAGCGTTGTAACAGGGAACACTGAAGCTTTCTTT.